Listed below are T cell receptor beta chains from one sample, sequenced in a study of T-cell memory formation after mild COVID-19. TCRdb re-derived calls from the 5' RACE reads in MiXCR, one entry per CDR3 protein. The repertoire holds just over 300,000 distinct CDR3 sequences, with approximately 19% as singletons. The specimen was PBMCs or a T cell subset sorted from them (not recorded which). The receptor set was obtained from a man aged 18-30 years who had mild COVID-19 (a few samples of this study predate the infection). Cell type and time point are not known. Both conserved end residues are part of each CDR3. Fields, in order: J gene, V gene, clone size, D gene, CDR3 protein, CDR3 DNA. A D gene is named only where the DNA matches it firmly. Clone size is given for some rows only: seen once, a few or many times, or a class if the clone is expanded.

>TRBJ1-2|TRBV7-3|NA|NA
CASSLGPKVGGYTF
TGTGCCAGCAGCCTTGGGCCCAAGGTTGGTGGCTACACCTTC
>TRBJ1-3|TRBV12-3/TRBV12-4|NA|NA
CASSSPRESGNTIYF
TGTGCCAGCAGTTCTCCCAGGGAGTCTGGAAACACCATATATTTT
>TRBJ2-5|TRBV5-1|few|TRBD2
CASTLGLAVQETQYF
TGCGCCAGCACGTTGGGACTAGCGGTACAAGAGACCCAGTACTTC
>TRBJ2-7|TRBV12-3/TRBV12-4|many|NA
CASSFPPQAYEQYF
TGTGCCAGCAGTTTCCCCCCCCAGGCCTACGAGCAGTACTTC
>TRBJ1-1|TRBV7-9|many|NA
CASSFKSGNTEAFF
TGTGCCAGCAGCTTTAAATCCGGGAACACTGAAGCTTTCTTT
>TRBJ1-5|TRBV7-9|NA|NA
CASSFEATSQHF
TGTGCCAGCAGCTTTGAGGCAACCTCCCAGCATTTT
>TRBJ2-5|TRBV6-5|NA|TRBD1
CASSYATGGRETQYF
TGTGCCAGCAGTTACGCGACAGGGGGCCGGGAGACCCAGTACTTC
>TRBJ2-5|TRBV7-2|many|NA
CASSLEGAETQYF
TGTGCCAGCAGCTTGGAGGGCGCGGAGACCCAGTACTTC
>TRBJ2-5|TRBV7-2|many|NA
CASSLANQETQYF
TGTGCCAGCAGCTTAGCGAACCAAGAGACCCAGTACTTC
>TRBJ2-7|TRBV5-1|few|TRBD1
CASSLAGTGGEQYF
TGCGCCAGCAGCTTGGCCGGGACAGGGGGCGAGCAGTACTTC
>TRBJ2-5|TRBV12-3/TRBV12-4|NA|NA
CASSSSVRGGGETQYF
TGTGCCAGCAGTTCCAGTGTGAGGGGCGGAGGAGAGACCCAGTACTTC
>TRBJ1-3|TRBV2|once|NA
CASSDLPGNTIYF
TGTGCCAGCAGTGACTTACCTGGAAACACCATATATTTT
>TRBJ1-5|TRBV11-2|few|NA
CASSLVDNQPQHF
TGTGCCAGCAGCTTAGTGGACAATCAGCCCCAGCATTTT
>TRBJ1-5|TRBV4-3|few|NA
CASSQDPISNQPQHF
TGCGCCAGCAGCCAAGATCCCATCAGCAATCAGCCCCAGCATTTT
>TRBJ2-5|TRBV7-2|few|NA
CASSPTPGRGETQYF
TGTGCCAGCAGCCCGACGCCCGGTCGGGGGGAGACCCAGTACTTC
>TRBJ1-5|TRBV9|few|NA
CASSASIGQPQHF
TGTGCCAGCAGCGCGTCGATAGGTCAGCCCCAGCATTTT
>TRBJ2-4|TRBV7-2|few|NA
CASSFMPGIQYF
TGTGCCAGCAGCTTTATGCCAGGCATTCAGTACTTC
>TRBJ1-1|TRBV18|NA|TRBD1
CASSPGGGRTEAFF
TGTGCCAGCTCACCAGGAGGGGGCCGGACTGAAGCTTTCTTT
>TRBJ1-2|TRBV7-9|NA|NA
CASSLEYGYTF
TGTGCCAGCAGCTTAGAGTATGGCTACACCTTC
>TRBJ2-1|TRBV4-1|few|TRBD1
CASSPRQGFLGEQFF
TGCGCCAGCAGCCCTAGACAGGGGTTTTTGGGTGAGCAGTTCTTC
>TRBJ2-3|TRBV29-1|NA|TRBD1
CSVERDRGPDTQYF
TGCAGCGTTGAACGGGACAGGGGCCCAGATACGCAGTATTTT
>TRBJ2-4|TRBV12-3/TRBV12-4|many|TRBD2
CASSFSRGDLAKNIQYF
TGTGCCAGCAGTTTCTCGCGGGGGGACCTAGCCAAAAACATTCAGTACTTC
>TRBJ2-3|TRBV20-1|NA|NA
CSARGNRAQYF
TGCAGTGCTAGGGGGAATCGCGCGCAGTATTTT
>TRBJ2-5|TRBV7-9|NA|NA
CASSLVPGPETQYF
TGTGCCAGCAGCTTAGTTCCAGGGCCAGAGACCCAGTACTTC
>TRBJ2-1|TRBV7-9|few|TRBD2
CASSRRAGGHNEQFF
TGTGCCAGCAGCCGCAGGGCGGGGGGTCACAATGAGCAGTTCTTC
>TRBJ2-1|TRBV3-1|NA|NA
CASSHRGDESYNEQFF
TGTGCCAGCAGCCACCGAGGGGATGAGTCTTACAATGAGCAGTTCTTC
>TRBJ1-4|TRBV9|NA|NA
CASSGGPSNEKLFF
TGTGCCAGCAGCGGGGGACCGAGTAATGAAAAACTGTTTTTT
>TRBJ2-1|TRBV10-3|NA|NA
CAISEVAAEQFF
TGTGCCATCAGTGAGGTGGCAGCCGAGCAGTTCTTC
>TRBJ2-6|TRBV5-5|few|NA
CASRQESGANVLTF
TGTGCCAGCAGACAGGAATCTGGGGCCAACGTCCTGACTTTC
>TRBJ2-3|TRBV7-9|few|TRBD1
CASSFFLGTGKDTQYF
TGTGCCAGCAGCTTTTTCCTAGGGACAGGCAAGGATACGCAGTATTTT
>TRBJ1-2|TRBV7-9|once|NA
CASSLEVNYGYTF
TGTGCCAGCAGCTTAGAGGTTAACTATGGCTACACCTTC
>TRBJ2-2|TRBV24-1|NA|NA
CATSDYEIWGPNTGELFF
TGTGCCACCAGTGATTACGAGATTTGGGGCCCGAACACCGGGGAGCTGTTTTTT
>TRBJ1-2|TRBV5-1|few|NA
CASSLAGAPGGYTF
TGCGCCAGCAGCTTGGCCGGAGCCCCTGGGGGCTACACCTTC